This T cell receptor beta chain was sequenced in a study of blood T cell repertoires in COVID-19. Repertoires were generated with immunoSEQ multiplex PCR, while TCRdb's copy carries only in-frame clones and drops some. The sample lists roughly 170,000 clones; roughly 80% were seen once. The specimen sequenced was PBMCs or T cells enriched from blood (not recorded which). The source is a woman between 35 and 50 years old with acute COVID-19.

The DNA of the CDR3 is TGTGCCTGGGATAAACTAGCGGGGGGCACAGATACGCAGTATTTT. Protein: CAWDKLAGGTDTQYF. The V and J genes are TRBV30 and TRBJ2-3; 11 bases map to TRBD2. The germline V gene encodes CDR1 GTSNPN and CDR2 SVGIG (reference sequence). This CDR3 has 15 residues. V trimming: 5 bases; J trimming: 1 base; junction bases outside the gene matches: 5. The variable domain in full, with the rest retrieved from reference TRBV30 and TRBJ2-3, is SQTIHQWPATLVQPVGSPLSLECTVEGTSNPNLYWYRQAAGRGLQLLFYSVGIGQISSEVPQNLSASRPQDRQFILSSKKLLLSDSGFYLCAWDKLAGGTDTQYFGPGTRLTVL.